The 2 T cell receptor beta chains below all came from one sample that was sequenced in a study of blood T cell repertoires in COVID-19. Assay: immunoSEQ multiplex PCR; the TCRdb copy retains only in-frame clones and omits some. This table holds 68,000 or so clones, nearly 85% found once. Sequenced sample: peripheral blood. These receptors came from a human donor in a cohort sampled during active COVID-19.

The J gene is TRBJ1-4, the V gene TRBV6-2 or TRBV6-3, with D possibly being TRBD1 (5 bases). The germline V gene has CDR1 MNHEY and CDR2 SVGEGT. This CDR3 is 14 amino acids long. Trimming cost V 4 bases and J 3 bases, with 9 bases left between them. The CDR3 bases are TGTGCCAGCAGTTTCGGGGGAGCTAATGAAAAACTGTTTTTT. This codes for CASSFGGANEKLFF.

The chain combines TRBV6-5 with TRBJ1-1, with TRBD1 identical over 10 bases. There are 14 residues in the CDR3. CDR1 is MNHEY, CDR2 SVGAGI, per germline. After removal of 8 bases from V and 5 bases from J, the junction contained 8 bases not matched to a gene. CDR3 loop: CASSRDRGWTEAFF. CDR3 sequence (DNA): TGTGCCAGCTCCCGGGACAGGGGATGGACTGAAGCTTTCTTT.